The T cell receptor (beta chain) under discussion was sequenced for a study of shared clonotypes between healthy human individuals. Whole-study results and caveats: In general, naive subsets displayed greater estimated richness than memory subsets did.

Notes on this clone: Its antigen is not identified.

It was CD45RO-negative cells, positively selected for CCR7, that made up naive CD8 cells, with terminally differentiated effector memory CD45RA+ cells excluded. The donors were adults (healthy and HIV-negative) with no recent acute infections or vaccinations. Some 29,000 T cell genomes (roughly 190 ng DNA) went into each sorted-subset replicate. TCRdb's copy holds only in-frame clones and misses some; the assay was immunoSEQ multiplex PCR. The sample lists about 590,000 clones, nearly 97% seen once, with roughly 0.1% in the top ten. This clonotype originated in a woman aged 25 to 45 in good health. The sequenced material came from naive CD8+ T cells sorted from blood.

The CDR3 sequence is CASSVDAGSGNTIYF. CDR3 in DNA: TGTGCCAGCAGCGTAGATGCGGGTTCTGGAAACACCATATATTTT. V usage is TRBV9 and J usage is TRBJ1-3, with D unresolved. The CDR3 runs to 15 residues. Germline V CDR1 and CDR2: SGDLS, YYNGEE. With 0 bases removed from V and 1 base from J, the gap between germline ends came to 8 bases.